A single sample gave rise to the 30 T cell receptor beta chains below, sequenced in a study of blood T cell repertoires in COVID-19. TCRdb's table, derived via immunoSEQ multiplex PCR, lists solely in-frame clones and lacks some. The sample gives about 330,000 clones, about 92% of which show up once; around 18% is in the top ten. The sequenced sample consisted of PBMCs or T cells enriched from blood (not recorded which). The receptors were sampled from a woman in her twenties or thirties who had recovered from COVID-19.

This chain uses TRBV28 with TRBJ1-1, with no clear D. Trimming took off 7 bases at V and 1 base at J, with 13 bases between the two ends. This CDR3 region has 14 residues. In germline, CDR1 is MDHEN, CDR2 SYDVKM. CDR3 coding DNA: TGTGCCAGCAAGCGGGGAAGTGGGAACACTGAAGCTTTCTTT. This sequence encodes CASKRGSGNTEAFF. Full variable domain (remainder filled in from reference TRBV28 and TRBJ1-1): DVKVTQSSRYLVKRTGEKVFLECVQDMDHENMFWYRQDPGLGLRLIYFSYDVKMKEKGDIPEGYSVSREKKERFSLILESASTNQTSMYLCASKRGSGNTEAFFGQGTRLTVV.

V gene TRBV9 combines with J gene TRBJ2-1, with TRBD2 identical over 9 bases. The ends lost 4 bases at V and 6 bases at J; junction bases unmatched: 8. The CDR3 loop spans 15 amino acids. Germline values: CDR1 SGDLS, CDR2 YYNGEE. The chain's CDR3 is CASSMSGGKANEQFF. The CDR3 DNA is TGTGCCAGCAGCATGAGCGGGGGGAAGGCCAATGAGCAGTTCTTC.

The rearrangement uses TRBV5-1 and TRBJ2-3, with D tentatively TRBD2 (5 bases). Germline V gene lookup returns CDR1 SGHRS and CDR2 YFSETQ. Between the trimmed V and J ends, which lost 6 bases and 2 bases, there was a span of 10 bases. The CDR3 loop spans 13 amino acids. The CDR3 DNA reads TGCGCCAGCATGCCGGGGAACACAGATACGCAGTATTTT. Residues: CASMPGNTDTQYF.

The chain combines TRBV5-1 with TRBJ1-1; D possibly corresponds to TRBD1 (5 bases). The CDR3 has 13 residues. Germline V gene data show CDR1 as SGHRS and CDR2 as YFSETQ. V lost 1 base to trimming and J lost 7 bases, with 11 bases between them. CDR3: CASSLLGHGEAFF. CDR3 nucleotide sequence: TGCGCCAGCAGCTTGTTGGGGCACGGTGAAGCTTTCTTT.

This chain joins TRBV18 and TRBJ2-1, with TRBD1 as a possible D gene (7 bases). The CDR3 has 15 amino acids. Germline V gene sequence: CDR1 KGHSH, CDR2 LQKENI. V dropped 5 bases and J dropped 7 bases, with 18 bases sitting between them. The CDR3 DNA reads as TGTGCCAGCTCAAACTTCGGCAGGGGGGCGAATGAGCAGTTCTTC. Residues: CASSNFGRGANEQFF.

J is TRBJ1-1 and V is TRBV5-5, with unresolved D. Between the trimmed V and J ends, which lost 0 bases and 1 base, there was a span of 10 bases. Germline-derived CDR1 and CDR2 are SGHKS and YYEKEE (reference sequence). The CDR3 is 15 residues long. The CDR3 DNA follows: TGTGCCAGCAGCTTGGGGCGGCTCCCGAACACTGAAGCTTTCTTT. Amino acids: CASSLGRLPNTEAFF.

V and J are TRBV6-2 or TRBV6-3 and TRBJ2-7; 7 bases map to TRBD1. Germline V gives CDR1 MNHEY, CDR2 SVGEGT. The CDR3 spans 19 residues. After removal of 4 bases from V and 0 bases from J, the junction contained 18 bases not matched to a gene. CDR3 coding DNA: TGTGCCAGCAGTTCCCGCGCAAGGGGGCAGACTACACTCTCCTACGAGCAGTACTTC. Translated: CASSSRARGQTTLSYEQYF.

This chain uses TRBV2 with TRBJ1-1; D gene unclear. In germline, CDR1 is SNHLY, CDR2 FYNNEI. The CDR3 runs to 15 residues. V lost 6 bases and J 3 bases, leaving 17 bases between the germline ends. The CDR3 protein is CASRGLGGMDTEAFF. The CDR3 DNA reads as TGTGCCAGCAGGGGTTTAGGAGGGATGGACACTGAAGCTTTCTTT.

The V gene is TRBV7-2, the J gene TRBJ1-4; no clear D. V shed 2 bases and J shed 5 bases, with 15 bases lying between them. Germline CDR1 and CDR2: SGHTA and FQGNSA. The CDR3 spans 16 residues. In DNA form, the CDR3 reads TGTGCCAGCAGCTTATCCTGGAGGGCTGAAAATGAAAAACTGTTTTTT. Its translation: CASSLSWRAENEKLFF. Based on the CDR3 plus reference TRBV7-2 and TRBJ1-4, the full variable domain is GAGVSQSPSNKVTEKGKDVELRCDPISGHTALYWYRQSLGQGLEFLIYFQGNSAPDKSGLPSDRFSAERTGGSVSTLTIQRTQQEDSAVYLCASSLSWRAENEKLFFGSGTQLSVL.

The rearrangement joins TRBV6-2 or TRBV6-3 to TRBJ2-1, with 7 bases matching TRBD2. The germline gives CDR1 MNHEY, CDR2 SVGEGT. This CDR3 contains 13 residues. Trimming cost V 6 bases and J 12 bases; bases outside gene matches: 11. The CDR3 nucleotides read TGTGCCAGCAGCTCACCTACTAGCGTCGGGCAGTTCTTC. This translates into CASSSPTSVGQFF.

The V call is TRBV2, the J call TRBJ2-2, with 7 bases identical to TRBD2. CDR1 SNHLY and CDR2 FYNNEI come from the germline V gene. V shed 7 bases, J shed 4 bases, and the junction held 6 bases outside the gene matches. This CDR3 contains 14 residues. The CDR3 sequence is CASMGLSTTGELFF. The CDR3 nucleotides read TGTGCCAGCATGGGACTATCCACCACCGGGGAGCTGTTTTTT.

This clone was recorded once. This chain links TRBV15 with TRBJ1-5, with unresolved D. Germline CDR1 is LNHNV and CDR2 is YYDKDF (reference sequence). V was cut by 1 base and J by 9 bases, with 7 bases left in between. The CDR3 consists of 12 residues. The CDR3 sequence is CATSRGGRPQHF. In DNA form, the CDR3 reads TGTGCCACCAGCAGAGGAGGTCGGCCCCAGCATTTT. The full variable domain, in which reference TRBV15 and TRBJ1-5 provide the parts outside the CDR3, is DAMVIQNPRYQVTQFGKPVTLSCSQTLNHNVMYWYQQKSSQAPKLLFHYYDKDFNNEADTPDNFQSRRPNTSFCFLDIRSPGLGDTAMYLCATSRGGRPQHFGDGTRLSIL.

V gene TRBV6-5 combines with J gene TRBJ2-1; D possibly corresponds to TRBD1 (5 bases). With 0 bases removed from V and 0 bases from J, the gap between germline ends came to 9 bases. Germline-derived CDR1 and CDR2 are MNHEY and SVGAGI. CDR3 length: 16 amino acids. The CDR3 loop reads CASSYSQGHSYNEQFF. The CDR3 nucleotides are TGTGCCAGCAGTTACTCCCAGGGTCACTCCTACAATGAGCAGTTCTTC.

In nucleotides, the CDR3 is TGTGCCAGCAGGCCAAGACAGGGGGGACAGCCCCAGCATTTT. It translates to CASRPRQGGQPQHF. This chain joins TRBV2 and TRBJ1-5; 9 nucleotides match TRBD1. CDR1 SNHLY and CDR2 FYNNEI come from the germline V gene. CDR3 length: 14 amino acids. V lost 6 bases, J lost 7 bases, and 7 bases stayed unmatched.

This clone has only a few counts. The gene calls are TRBV6-2 or TRBV6-3 and TRBJ1-4, with D possibly being TRBD1 (5 bases). Germline CDR1 is MNHEY and CDR2 is SVGEGT. With 6 bases removed from V and 4 bases from J, the gap between germline ends came to 9 bases. This CDR3 has 13 residues. Written as DNA, the CDR3 is TGTGCCAGCAGCCGAGACAGTAATGAAAAACTGTTTTTT. It is translated as CASSRDSNEKLFF.

The chain links TRBV7-2 to TRBJ2-7, with 10 positions matching TRBD2. The CDR3 extends over 17 amino acids. Germline values: CDR1 SGHTA, CDR2 FQGNSA. V lost 3 bases to trimming and J lost 7 bases; unmatched junction nucleotides: 15. Written as DNA, the CDR3 is TGTGCCAGCAGCTTTCCACCCACTAGCGGGGAGGTAGGAGAGCAGTACTTC. This encodes CASSFPPTSGEVGEQYF.

This chain uses TRBV3-1 (or the pseudogene TRBV3-2) with TRBJ2-1; TRBD2 agrees at 11 bases. Germline V gene sequence: CDR1 LGHDT, CDR2 YNNKEL (reference sequence). With 4 bases clipped from V and 10 bases from J, the junction kept 21 bases outside the gene matches. The CDR3 extends over 19 amino acids. This CDR3 is CASSPGASGRSGPTIEQFF. In DNA form, the CDR3 reads TGTGCCAGCAGCCCAGGGGCTAGCGGGAGGTCGGGGCCTACAATCGAGCAGTTCTTC.

This chain uses TRBV9 with TRBJ2-7; TRBD2 matches 8 bases. The CDR3 totals 15 residues. The J segment lost 2 bases and the V segment lost 4 bases, leaving 8 bases of the junction unmatched. CDR1 SGDLS and CDR2 YYNGEE come from the germline V gene. CDR3 region: CASSPTGTRPYEQYF. In DNA form, the CDR3 reads TGTGCCAGCAGCCCAACCGGGACTAGACCCTACGAGCAGTACTTC.

The chain has TRBV7-3 and TRBJ1-5, with 8 bases that match TRBD1. CDR1 and CDR2 (germline): SGHTA, FQGTGA. There are 16 residues in the CDR3. V gave up 1 base and J gave up 6 bases; unmatched junction bases: 8. The CDR3 region is CASSLKRQGACQPQHF. For the CDR3, the DNA is TGTGCCAGCAGCTTAAAGCGGCAGGGGGCTTGTCAGCCCCAGCATTTT.

This chain joins TRBV9 and TRBJ1-1, with 7 bases identical to TRBD1. V lost 0 bases, J lost 1 base, and 6 bases stayed unmatched. Per the germline V gene, CDR1 is SGDLS and CDR2 is YYNGEE. This CDR3 region has 16 residues. CDR3 DNA sequence: TGTGCCAGCAGCGTAGAGGCAGGGGGTAAGAACACTGAAGCTTTCTTT. Encoded protein: CASSVEAGGKNTEAFF. The whole variable domain, remainder taken from reference TRBV9 and TRBJ1-1, is DSGVTQTPKHLITATGQRVTLRCSPRSGDLSVYWYQQSLDQGLQFLIQYYNGEERAKGNILERFSAQQFPDLHSELNLSSLELGDSALYFCASSVEAGGKNTEAFFGQGTRLTVV.

The rearrangement links TRBV7-9 to TRBJ1-2; TRBD1 agrees at 8 bases. The CDR3 spans 13 residues. Germline CDR1 reads SEHNR; CDR2 reads FQNEAQ (reference sequence). V lost 5 bases, J lost 8 bases, and 7 bases stayed unmatched. The CDR3 spells CASSTHRGEGYTF. In nucleotides, the CDR3 is TGTGCCAGCAGCACCCACAGGGGGGAAGGCTACACCTTC.

The CDR3 DNA is TGTGCCAGCAGTTACCGGGGACTTCCGGAGCAGTTCTTC. It specifies CASSYRGLPEQFF. The rearrangement uses TRBV6-2 or TRBV6-3 and TRBJ2-1; perhaps TRBD2 as D (6 bases). Trimming pared 2 bases from V and 10 bases from J, leaving 12 bases between. CDR3 size: 13 residues. Germline V CDR1 and CDR2: MNHEY, SVGEGT.

This clone was seen a few times. The chain recombines TRBV29-1 with TRBJ1-1; 10 positions agree with TRBD1. V lost 6 bases and J lost 4; bases outside the gene matches: 5. The CDR3 totals 13 residues. Germline CDR1 is SQVTM and CDR2 is ANQGSEA. CDR3 residues: CSVRRTGGTEAFF. CDR3 nucleotide sequence: TGCAGCGTACGTAGGACAGGGGGCACTGAAGCTTTCTTT.

CDR3 amino acids: CASMRGGTIDTQYF. In DNA form, the CDR3 reads TGTGCCAGTATGAGGGGGGGGACGATCGATACGCAGTATTTT. V and J are TRBV19 and TRBJ2-3; weak D call: TRBD2 (7 bases). Germline V gene lookup returns CDR1 LNHDA and CDR2 SQIVND (reference sequence). The CDR3 has 14 amino acids. V dropped 7 bases and J dropped 6 bases, with 17 bases sitting between them.

This clone was seen once. J is TRBJ2-7 and V is TRBV11-2, with 13 nucleotides matching TRBD2. Looked up from germline, CDR1 is SGHAT and CDR2 is FQNNGV. CDR3 length: 15 residues. The J segment lost 1 base and the V segment lost 3 bases, leaving 0 bases of the junction unmatched. The CDR3: CASSLGLAGSYEQYF. The CDR3 region has the DNA TGTGCCAGCAGCTTGGGACTAGCGGGGTCCTACGAGCAGTACTTC.

The chain employs TRBV19 and TRBJ1-1, with TRBD1 as a possible D gene (5 bases). Trimming left V 8 bases short and J 2 bases short, with 15 bases between. Germline CDR1 is LNHDA and CDR2 is SQIVND (reference sequence). The CDR3 extends over 14 amino acids. The CDR3 region has the DNA TGTGCCAGTGGAGGCGGAGGGGCAAACACTGAAGCTTTCTTT. Amino acid sequence: CASGGGGANTEAFF.

In its sample, this clone was seen a few times. The rearrangement links TRBV2 to TRBJ1-2; TRBD1 might be the D (6 bases). The V end lost 2 bases, the J end lost 4 bases, and 14 bases lay between the germline ends. CDR1 is SNHLY, CDR2 FYNNEI, per germline. The CDR3 spans 15 residues. CDR3 in DNA: TGTGCCAGCAGTGAACAACAGGGTCGGGGCTATGGCTACACCTTC. Protein: CASSEQQGRGYGYTF.

The J gene is TRBJ1-2, the V gene TRBV2; D not resolved. This CDR3 is built from 12 residues. From germline, CDR1 is SNHLY and CDR2 FYNNEI. V dropped 6 bases and J dropped 8 bases, with 13 bases sitting between them. The CDR3 DNA follows: TGTGCCAGCAGCATGGAGGACGAGGGCTACACCTTC. Protein product: CASSMEDEGYTF.

The V gene is TRBV28, the J gene TRBJ1-5, with 9 nucleotides matching TRBD1. V trimming: 4 bases; J trimming: 4 bases; junction bases outside the gene matches: 8. There are 16 residues in the CDR3. Germline lookup yields CDR1 MDHEN and CDR2 SYDVKM. CDR3 region: CASSSVQGARNQPQHF. For the CDR3, the DNA is TGTGCCAGCAGTTCCGTACAGGGGGCGAGGAATCAGCCCCAGCATTTT.

The chain couples TRBV28 to TRBJ2-7; 9 bases agree with TRBD1. V shed 5 bases, J shed 1 base, and the junction held 6 bases outside the gene matches. There are 15 residues in the CDR3. Per the germline V gene, CDR1 is MDHEN and CDR2 is SYDVKM. In DNA form, the CDR3 reads TGTGCCAGCAGTCCTTCCGGGACAGGGTCCTACGAGCAGTACTTC. It codes for CASSPSGTGSYEQYF.